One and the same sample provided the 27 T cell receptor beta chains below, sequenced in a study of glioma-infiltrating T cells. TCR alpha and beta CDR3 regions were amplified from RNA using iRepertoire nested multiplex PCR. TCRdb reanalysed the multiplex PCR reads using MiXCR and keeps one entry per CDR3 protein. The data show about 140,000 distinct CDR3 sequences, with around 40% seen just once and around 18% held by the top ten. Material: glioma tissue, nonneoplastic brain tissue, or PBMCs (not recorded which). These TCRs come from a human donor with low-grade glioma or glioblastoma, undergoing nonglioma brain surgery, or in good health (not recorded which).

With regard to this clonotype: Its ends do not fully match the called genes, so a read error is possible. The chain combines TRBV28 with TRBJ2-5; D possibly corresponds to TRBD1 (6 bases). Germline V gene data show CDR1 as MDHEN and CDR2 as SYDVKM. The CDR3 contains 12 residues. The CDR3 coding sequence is TGTGCCAGCAGAAGGGACATCAATGAGCGGTTCTTC. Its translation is CASRRDINERFF. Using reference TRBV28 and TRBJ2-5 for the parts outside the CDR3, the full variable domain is DVKVTQSSRYLVKRTGEKVFLECVQDMDHENMFWYRQDPGLGLRLIYFSYDVKMKEKGDIPEGYSVSREKKERFSLILESASTNQTSMYLCASRRDINERFFGPGTRLLVL.

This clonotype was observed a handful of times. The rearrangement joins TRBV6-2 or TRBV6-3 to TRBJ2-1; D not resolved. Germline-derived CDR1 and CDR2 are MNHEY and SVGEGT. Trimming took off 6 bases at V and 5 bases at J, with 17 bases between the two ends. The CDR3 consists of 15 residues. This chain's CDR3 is CASSPVGKGNNEQFF. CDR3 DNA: TGTGCCAGCAGCCCCGTGGGAAAAGGGAACAATGAGCAGTTCTTC.

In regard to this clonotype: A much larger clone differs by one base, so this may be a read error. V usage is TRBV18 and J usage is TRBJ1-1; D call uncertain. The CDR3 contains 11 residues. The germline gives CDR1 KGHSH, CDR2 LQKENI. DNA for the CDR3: TGTGACATCCGCCAGAACACTGAAGCTTTCTTT. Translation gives CDIRQNTEAFF. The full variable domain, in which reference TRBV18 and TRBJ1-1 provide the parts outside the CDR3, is NAGVMQNPRHLVRRRGQEARLRCSPMKGHSHVYWYRQLPEEGLKFMVYLQKENIIDESGMPKERFSAEFPKEGPSILRIQQVVRGDSAAYFCDIRQNTEAFFGQGTRLTVV.

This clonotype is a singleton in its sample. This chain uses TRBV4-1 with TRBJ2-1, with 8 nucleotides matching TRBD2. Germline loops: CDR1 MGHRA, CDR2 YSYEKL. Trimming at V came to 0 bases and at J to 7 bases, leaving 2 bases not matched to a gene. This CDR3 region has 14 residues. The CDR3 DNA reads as TGCGCCAGCAGCCAAGATCCGGGAGGGAATGAGCAGTTCTTC. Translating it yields CASSQDPGGNEQFF.

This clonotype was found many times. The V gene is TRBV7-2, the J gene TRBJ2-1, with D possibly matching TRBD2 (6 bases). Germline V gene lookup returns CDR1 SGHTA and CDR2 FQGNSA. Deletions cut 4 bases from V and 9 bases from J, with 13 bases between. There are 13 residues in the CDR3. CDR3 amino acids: CASSWRVEGEQFF. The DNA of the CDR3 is TGTGCCAGCAGCTGGAGGGTCGAAGGTGAGCAGTTCTTC.

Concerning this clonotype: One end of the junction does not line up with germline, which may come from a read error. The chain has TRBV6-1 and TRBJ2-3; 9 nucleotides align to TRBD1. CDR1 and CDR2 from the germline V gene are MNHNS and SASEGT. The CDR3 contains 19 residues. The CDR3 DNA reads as TGTGCCAGCAGTGAATACCACCTTTTGGACAGGGGTTACACAGATAAGCAGTATTTT. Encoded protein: CASSEYHLLDRGYTDKQYF.

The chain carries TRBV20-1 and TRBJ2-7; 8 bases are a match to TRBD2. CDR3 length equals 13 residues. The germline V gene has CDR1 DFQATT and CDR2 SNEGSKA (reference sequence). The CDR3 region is CRAAGALSYEQYF. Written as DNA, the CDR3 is TGCAGGGCAGCGGGAGCGTTATCCTACGAGCAGTACTTC.

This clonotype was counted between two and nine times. Here the CDR3 DNA reads TGCAGTGCTAGAGCCCCAGGACAGGGGGGTTACGAGCAGTACTTC. It translates to CSARAPGQGGYEQYF. This chain links TRBV20-1 with TRBJ2-7; TRBD1 aligns across 10 bases. The V segment lost 1 base and the J segment 4 bases; nucleotides outside the gene matches: 7. The CDR3 has 15 residues. Germline CDR1 reads DFQATT; CDR2 reads SNEGSKA (reference sequence).

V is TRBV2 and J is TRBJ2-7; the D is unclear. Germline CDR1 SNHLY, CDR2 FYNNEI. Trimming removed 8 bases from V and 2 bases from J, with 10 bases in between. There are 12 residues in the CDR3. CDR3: CASVGRAYEQYF. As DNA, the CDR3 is TGTGCCAGCGTAGGAAGAGCCTACGAGCAGTACTTC.

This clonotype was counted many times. CDR3 loop: CATSRQIRRIHEQFF. The CDR3 bases are TGTGCCACCAGCAGGCAAATAAGGAGGATACATGAGCAGTTCTTC. The chain has TRBV15 and TRBJ2-1, with D possibly being TRBD2 (5 bases). CDR3 size: 15 residues. Germline CDR1 is LNHNV and CDR2 is YYDKDF (reference sequence). Deletions cut 3 bases from V and 8 bases from J, with 17 bases between.

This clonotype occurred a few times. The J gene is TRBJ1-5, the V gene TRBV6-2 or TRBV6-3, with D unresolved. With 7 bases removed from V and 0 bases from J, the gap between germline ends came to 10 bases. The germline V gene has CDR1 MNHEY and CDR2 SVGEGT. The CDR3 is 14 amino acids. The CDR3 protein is CASTSWSSNQPQHF. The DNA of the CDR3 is TGTGCCAGCACCTCTTGGAGTAGCAATCAGCCCCAGCATTTT.

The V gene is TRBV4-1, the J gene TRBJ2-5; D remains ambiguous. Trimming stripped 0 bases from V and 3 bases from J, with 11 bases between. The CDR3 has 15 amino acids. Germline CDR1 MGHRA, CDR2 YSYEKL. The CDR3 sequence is CASSQDPGPEETQYF. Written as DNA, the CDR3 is TGCGCCAGCAGCCAAGATCCCGGGCCAGAAGAGACCCAGTACTTC.

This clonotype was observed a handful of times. The CDR3 here is CASSPGSGGQPQHF. CDR3 coding DNA: TGTGCCAGCAGTCCCGGTTCGGGCGGGCAGCCCCAGCATTTT. The chain combines TRBV6-2 or TRBV6-3 with TRBJ1-5; D is ambiguous. Trimming cost V 5 bases and J 7 bases, with 15 bases left between them. The germline CDR1 and CDR2 sequences are MNHEY and SVGEGT. The CDR3 covers 14 residues.

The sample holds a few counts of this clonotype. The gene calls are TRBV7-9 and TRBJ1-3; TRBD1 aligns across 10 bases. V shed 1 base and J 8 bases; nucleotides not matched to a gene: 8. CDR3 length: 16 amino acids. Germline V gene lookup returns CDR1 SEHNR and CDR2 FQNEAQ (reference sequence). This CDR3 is CASSLGDRGGWDTIYF. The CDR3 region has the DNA TGTGCCAGCAGCTTAGGGGACAGGGGAGGATGGGACACCATATATTTT.

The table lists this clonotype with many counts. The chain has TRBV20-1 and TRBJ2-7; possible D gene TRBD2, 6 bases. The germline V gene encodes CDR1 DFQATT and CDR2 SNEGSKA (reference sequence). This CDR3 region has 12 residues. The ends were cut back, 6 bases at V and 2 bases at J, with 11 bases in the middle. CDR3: CSARDLPYEQYF. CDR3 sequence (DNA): TGCAGTGCCAGGGACTTACCCTACGAGCAGTACTTC.

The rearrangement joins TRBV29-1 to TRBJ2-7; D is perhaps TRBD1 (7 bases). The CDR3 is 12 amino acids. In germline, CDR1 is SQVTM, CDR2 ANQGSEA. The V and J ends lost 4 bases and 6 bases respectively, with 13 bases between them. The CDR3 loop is CSVGGGGVEQYF. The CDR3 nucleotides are TGCAGCGTTGGTGGAGGGGGCGTCGAGCAGTACTTC.

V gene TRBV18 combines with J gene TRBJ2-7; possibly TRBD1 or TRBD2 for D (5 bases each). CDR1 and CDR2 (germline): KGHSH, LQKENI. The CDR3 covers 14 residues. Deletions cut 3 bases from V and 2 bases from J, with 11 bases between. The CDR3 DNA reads TGTGCCAGCTCACCGGGACGAGGGGCCTACGAGCAGTACTTC. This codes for CASSPGRGAYEQYF.

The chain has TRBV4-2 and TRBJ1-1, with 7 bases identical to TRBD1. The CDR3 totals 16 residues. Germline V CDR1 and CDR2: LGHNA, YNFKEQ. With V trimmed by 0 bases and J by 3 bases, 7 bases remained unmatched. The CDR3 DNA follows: TGTGCCAGCAGCCAAGAGGGGACCAGGGGGGACACTGAAGCTTTCTTT. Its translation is CASSQEGTRGDTEAFF.

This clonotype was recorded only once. The CDR3 region has the DNA TGTGCCAGCAGTTCAGAAGGCCTAGAGCAGTACTTC. Encoded protein: CASSSEGLEQYF. The rearrangement links TRBV3-1 to TRBJ2-7; D gene unclear. V shed 6 bases and J shed 7 bases, with 13 bases lying between them. This CDR3 is built from 12 residues. CDR1 is LGHDT, CDR2 YNNKEL, per germline (reference sequence).

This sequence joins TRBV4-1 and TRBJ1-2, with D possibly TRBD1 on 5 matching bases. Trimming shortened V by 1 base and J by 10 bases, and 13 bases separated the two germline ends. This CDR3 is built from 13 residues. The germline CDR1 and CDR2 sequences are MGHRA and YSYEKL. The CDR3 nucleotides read TGCGCCAGCAGCCAAGCAGGGTCCCCTGTCTACACCTTC. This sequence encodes CASSQAGSPVYTF.

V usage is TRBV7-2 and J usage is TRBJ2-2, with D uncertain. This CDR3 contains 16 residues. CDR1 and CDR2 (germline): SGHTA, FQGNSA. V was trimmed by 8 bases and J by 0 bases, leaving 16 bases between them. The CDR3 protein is CASPRLPQTNTGELFF. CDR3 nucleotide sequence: TGTGCCAGCCCTAGGCTTCCTCAAACGAACACCGGGGAGCTGTTTTTT.

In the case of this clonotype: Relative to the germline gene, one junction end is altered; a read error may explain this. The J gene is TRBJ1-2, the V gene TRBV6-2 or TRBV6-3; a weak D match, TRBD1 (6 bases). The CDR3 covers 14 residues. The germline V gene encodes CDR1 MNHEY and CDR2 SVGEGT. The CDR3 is CASSLTGWDYGYTF. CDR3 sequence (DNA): TGCGCCAGCAGTTTGACAGGATGGGACTATGGCTACACCTTC.

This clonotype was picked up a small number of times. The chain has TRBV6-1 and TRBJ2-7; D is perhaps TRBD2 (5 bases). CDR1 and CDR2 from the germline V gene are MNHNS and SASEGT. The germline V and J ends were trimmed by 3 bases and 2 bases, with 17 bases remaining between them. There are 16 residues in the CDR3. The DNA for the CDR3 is TGTGCCAGCAGTGATCGGGATCGAATGAGGGCCTACGAGCAGTACTTC. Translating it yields CASSDRDRMRAYEQYF.

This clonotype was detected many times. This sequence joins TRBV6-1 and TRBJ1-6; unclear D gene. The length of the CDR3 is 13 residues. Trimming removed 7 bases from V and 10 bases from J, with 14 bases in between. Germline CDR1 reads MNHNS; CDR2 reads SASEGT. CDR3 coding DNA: TGTGCCAGCAACGGAGTTTCCGGATCACCCCTCCACTTT. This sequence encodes CASNGVSGSPLHF.

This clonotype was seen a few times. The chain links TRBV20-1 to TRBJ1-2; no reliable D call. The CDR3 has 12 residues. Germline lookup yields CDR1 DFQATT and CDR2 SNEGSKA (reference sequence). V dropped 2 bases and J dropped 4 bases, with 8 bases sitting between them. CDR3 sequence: CSARPGTYGYTF. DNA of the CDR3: TGCAGTGCTAGACCGGGAACCTATGGCTACACCTTC.

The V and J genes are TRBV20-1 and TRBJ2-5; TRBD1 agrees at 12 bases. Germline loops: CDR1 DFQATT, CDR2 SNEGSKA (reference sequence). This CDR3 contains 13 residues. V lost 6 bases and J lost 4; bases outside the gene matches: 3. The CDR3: CSAGQGAGETQYF. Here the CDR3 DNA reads TGCAGTGCGGGACAGGGGGCGGGAGAGACCCAGTACTTC.

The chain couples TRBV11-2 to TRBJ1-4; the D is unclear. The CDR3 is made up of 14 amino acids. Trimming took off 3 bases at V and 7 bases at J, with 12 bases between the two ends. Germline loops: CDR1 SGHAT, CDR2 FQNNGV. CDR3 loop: CASSFHGRREKLFF. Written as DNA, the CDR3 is TGTGCCAGCAGCTTTCACGGACGGCGTGAAAAACTGTTTTTT.